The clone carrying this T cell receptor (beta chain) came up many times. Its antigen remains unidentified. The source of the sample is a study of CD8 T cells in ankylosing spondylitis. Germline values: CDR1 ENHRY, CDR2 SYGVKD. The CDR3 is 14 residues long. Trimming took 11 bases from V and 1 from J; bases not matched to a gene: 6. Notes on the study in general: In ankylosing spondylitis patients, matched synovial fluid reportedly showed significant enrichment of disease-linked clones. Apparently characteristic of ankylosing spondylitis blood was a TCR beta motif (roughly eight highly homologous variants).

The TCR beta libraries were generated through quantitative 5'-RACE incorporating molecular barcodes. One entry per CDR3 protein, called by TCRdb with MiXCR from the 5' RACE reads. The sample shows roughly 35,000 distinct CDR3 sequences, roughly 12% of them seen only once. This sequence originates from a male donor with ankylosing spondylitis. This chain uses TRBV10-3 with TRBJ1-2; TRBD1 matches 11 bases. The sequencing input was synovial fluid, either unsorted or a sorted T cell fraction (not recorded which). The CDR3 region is CASTGQGGNYGYTF. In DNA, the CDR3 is TGTGCCTCAACGGGACAGGGGGGTAACTATGGCTACACCTTC.